The sequence of this T cell receptor (beta chain) was determined in a study of cytotoxic CD8 clonotypes in ibrutinib-treated CLL. Looking at the study overall: There were about 11 relapsed/refractory patients and roughly 15 treatment-naive patients, and fewer than 18 were IGHV unmutated. Results showed 25 or so partial and 2 complete responses; following median around 68 months, 14 remained remitted, approximately twelve advanced. General observations from the study: Public clonotypes were seen rarely and were contracted or stable on treatment.

A word on this clone: The target antigen is unknown.

The sequencing depth, 1 in 200,000 to 1 in 1 million T cells, was the target. Assay used: immunoSEQ multiplex PCR; TCRdb lists only in-frame clones, some missing. The data show some 200,000 clones, with just under 80% seen just once and approximately 10% held by the top ten. The sequences come from PBMCs, collected after 12 months of ibrutinib treatment. This sequence was found in a human donor with chronic lymphocytic leukemia.

CDR3 sequence reads: CASSQSSVGQGWVNEQFF. As DNA, the CDR3 is TGCGCCAGCAGCCAGAGCTCTGTGGGACAGGGTTGGGTCAATGAGCAGTTCTTC. This sequence joins TRBV4-1 and TRBJ2-1; 9 nucleotides agree with TRBD1. V shed 3 bases, J shed 6 bases, and the junction held 15 bases outside the gene matches. Germline CDR1 MGHRA, CDR2 YSYEKL. The CDR3 covers 18 residues.